This entry is about one T cell receptor (beta chain). Its specificity is unknown. V was trimmed by 4 bases and J by 1 base, leaving 14 bases between them. Germline assignment: CDR1 SEHNR and CDR2 FQNEAQ (reference sequence). The CDR3 runs to 16 residues. This entry belongs to a study of cytomegalovirus exposure and HLA in healthy donors. The PCR had 60 Vbeta and 13 Jbeta primers. Only in-frame clones appear in the TCRdb table, and some are missing; sequencing was by immunoSEQ multiplex PCR. The profile covers fewer than 85,000 clones, with more than 60% appearing a single time and 9.5% to 13% taken by the ten largest. The study's findings and limits: In a later analysis, several top co-occurrence clusters appeared linked to parvovirus B19, influenza, CMV and Epstein-Barr virus.

This clonotype was sampled from a male donor in good health and CMV-seropositive. Sequenced: PBMCs. This chain joins TRBV7-9 and TRBJ1-5; D is possibly TRBD1 (6 bases). The CDR3, as DNA: TGTGCCAGCAGCTCCACAGGGAGGGGCAGCAATCAGCCCCAGCATTTT. Its translation is CASSSTGRGSNQPQHF.